The 21 T cell receptor beta chains listed next were all sequenced from one sample in a study of regulatory T cells in long-lasting Graves disease. Libraries of TCR beta came from iRepertoire HTBI primers plus Arm-PCR of CDR3 regions. TCRdb reprocessed the multiplex PCR reads via MiXCR and lists one record per CDR3 protein. The sample lists about 560,000 distinct CDR3 sequences, approximately 16% occurring once. The time point was: newly diagnosed GD, antithyroid drugs for less than 3 months. Making the TCR library involved RNA that had been extracted from PBMCs. These same data were also listed under a study on T cells in Graves' hyperthyroidism and ophthalmopathy.

The material was peripheral blood mononuclear cells (PBMCs), obtained at new diagnosis, from a patient treated with antithyroid drugs. Every receptor here comes from a man in his late teens or twenties with Graves disease.

This clonotype has only a few counts. The chain couples TRBV30 to TRBJ1-3; possibly TRBD1 for D (6 bases). The V end was cut by 4 bases, the J end by 8 bases, with 18 bases between. The germline V gene has CDR1 GTSNPN and CDR2 SVGIG (reference sequence). CDR3 length: 14 residues. The CDR3, as DNA: TGTGCCTGGAAGGTAGCGGGGGCGCGAGACACCATATATTTT. Its protein is CAWKVAGARDTIYF.

This clonotype occurred once. This may stem from a read error, because a much larger clone lies one nucleotide away. The V call is TRBV6-1, the J call TRBJ2-3, with 8 bases identical to TRBD1. V lost 2 bases to trimming and J lost 4 bases; unmatched junction nucleotides: 8. Per the germline V gene, CDR1 is MNHNS and CDR2 is SASEGT. The CDR3 spans 16 residues. CDR3 in amino acids: CASSELVDRESDTQYF. The DNA for the CDR3 is TGTGCCAGCAGTGAACTAGTGGACAGGGAGTCAGATACGCAGTATTTT.

This clonotype was detected only a few times. V usage is TRBV19 and J usage is TRBJ2-7, with TRBD2 matching over 8 bases. This CDR3 comprises 15 residues. V lost 9 bases and J lost 6; bases outside the gene matches: 16. CDR1 LNHDA and CDR2 SQIVND come from the germline V gene (reference sequence). In nucleotides, the CDR3 is TGTGCCAGCCAGTTTTCGGGAGGGCCTCCCTCCGAGCAGTACTTC. This gives the protein CASQFSGGPPSEQYF.

There are many counts of this clonotype. The chain links TRBV7-9 to TRBJ2-7; TRBD2 matches 9 bases. CDR1 and CDR2 from the germline V gene are SEHNR and FQNEAQ (reference sequence). This CDR3 contains 18 residues. Trimming took 2 bases from V and 1 from J; bases not matched to a gene: 12. CDR3 sequence reads: CASSLFVGGREGSYEQYF. The CDR3 DNA reads TGTGCCAGCAGCTTATTCGTCGGTGGGCGGGAGGGGTCCTACGAGCAGTACTTC.

This clonotype was detected many times. The CDR3 protein is CASSRPGQGQETQYF. DNA for the CDR3: TGTGCCAGCAGTCGTCCGGGACAGGGTCAAGAGACCCAGTACTTC. This chain connects TRBV11-2 to TRBJ2-5; 9 nucleotides match TRBD1. There are 15 residues in the CDR3. J was trimmed by 2 bases and V by 6 bases; bases with no gene match: 7. Germline assignment: CDR1 SGHAT and CDR2 FQNNGV.

This rearrangement joins TRBV7-3 to TRBJ2-2, with 11 bases identical to TRBD2. The CDR3 is made up of 18 amino acids. Germline V gives CDR1 SGHTA, CDR2 FQGTGA. V was pared by 4 bases and J by 2 bases, with 9 bases of the junction left unmatched. The CDR3 loop reads CASSSEPGLAANTGELFF. CDR3 bases: TGTGCCAGCAGCTCCGAACCGGGACTAGCGGCCAACACCGGGGAGCTGTTTTTT.

The sample holds many counts of this clonotype. The rearrangement links TRBV12-3 or TRBV12-4 to TRBJ2-2; D perhaps matches TRBD2 (6 bases). The ends were cut back, 5 bases at V and 0 bases at J, with 13 bases in the middle. The CDR3 runs 16 residues. The CDR3: CASSPPSASNTGELFF. In nucleotides, the CDR3 is TGTGCCAGCAGTCCCCCTAGCGCCTCGAACACCGGGGAGCTGTTTTTT.

This clonotype was seen repeatedly, ten times or more. The chain has TRBV28 and TRBJ1-2; 7 positions agree with TRBD1. V was pared by 6 bases and J by 7 bases, with 5 bases of the junction left unmatched. Looked up from germline, CDR1 is MDHEN and CDR2 is SYDVKM. CDR3 length: 12 residues. CDR3 loop: CASRENRGGYTF. The CDR3 DNA sequence: TGTGCCAGCAGGGAAAACAGGGGTGGCTACACCTTC.

As regards this clonotype: A much larger clone lies a single base off, so this may be a read error. The chain joins TRBV24-1 to TRBJ2-2; 12 bases are shared with TRBD1. Looked up from germline, CDR1 is KGHDR and CDR2 is SFDVKD. There are 18 residues in the CDR3. The CDR3: CATSDPGTGGGGTGELLF. CDR3 bases: TGTGCCACCAGTGATCCCGGGACAGGGGGCGGTGGCACCGGGGAGCTGCTTTTT.

This clonotype appeared many times. The J gene is TRBJ2-1, the V gene TRBV12-3 or TRBV12-4, with D unclear. Trimming cost V 5 bases and J 1 base, with 9 bases left between them. The CDR3 extends over 14 amino acids. CDR3 sequence: CASSQVGSYNEQFF. CDR3 nucleotides: TGTGCCAGCAGTCAAGTAGGGTCCTACAATGAGCAGTTCTTC.

This clonotype occurred many times. This chain joins TRBV5-6 and TRBJ2-7; no reliable D call. V was pared by 0 bases and J by 4 bases, with 5 bases between. The CDR3 runs to 12 residues. Germline CDR1 and CDR2: SGHDT and YYEEEE. CDR3 sequence: CASSLGRYEQYF. The CDR3 region has the DNA TGTGCCAGCAGCTTGGGACGGTACGAGCAGTACTTC.

The sample holds a few counts of this clonotype. The rearrangement joins TRBV7-9 to TRBJ2-1; a weak D match, TRBD2 (6 bases). V was clipped by 3 bases and J by 3 bases, with 9 bases between them. CDR1 is SEHNR, CDR2 FQNEAQ, per germline (reference sequence). This CDR3 is 14 amino acids long. CDR3 sequence reads: CASSLGSGYNEQFF. The CDR3 nucleotides read TGTGCCAGCAGCTTGGGTAGCGGCTACAATGAGCAGTTCTTC.

This clonotype has more than one count but fewer than ten. A much larger clone sits a single nucleotide away, making a read error possible. V gene TRBV20-1 combines with J gene TRBJ2-7, with 7 bases fitting TRBD1. The CDR3 has 14 amino acids. CDR1 and CDR2 from the germline V gene are DFQATT and SNEGSKA (reference sequence). The trim removed 6 bases at V and 3 bases at J, leaving 11 bases unmatched. The CDR3, as DNA: TGCAGTGCCGTTACCGGGACAGAGTACTACGAGCAGTACTTC. Protein sequence: CSAVTGTEYYEQYF.

This clonotype was seen repeatedly, ten times or more. The rearrangement links TRBV27 to TRBJ2-3; D unclear. The germline CDR1 and CDR2 sequences are MNHEY and SMNVEV (reference sequence). The CDR3 spans 12 residues. V gave up 3 bases and J gave up 8 bases, with 9 bases separating them. This CDR3 reads CASSFGWGTQYF. The CDR3 bases are TGTGCCAGCAGTTTCGGTTGGGGTACGCAGTATTTT.

The sample holds many counts of this clonotype. This chain connects TRBV20-1 to TRBJ2-7; no reliable D call. Germline lookup yields CDR1 DFQATT and CDR2 SNEGSKA (reference sequence). Trimming shortened V by 0 bases and J by 2 bases, and 11 bases separated the two germline ends. CDR3 length: 14 amino acids. The CDR3: CSARDHGRAYEQYF. The CDR3 DNA reads TGCAGTGCTAGAGATCACGGCAGAGCCTACGAGCAGTACTTC.

V gene TRBV20-1 combines with J gene TRBJ1-5; no clear D. Germline V gene data show CDR1 as DFQATT and CDR2 as SNEGSKA (reference sequence). V lost 0 bases, J lost 0 bases, and 9 bases lay in between. The length of the CDR3 is 15 residues. CDR3 nucleotide sequence: TGCAGTGCTAGAGATCGACGGAATAGCAATCAGCCCCAGCATTTT. Translating it yields CSARDRRNSNQPQHF.

This clonotype occurred many times. This chain links TRBV5-1 with TRBJ2-1; D may be TRBD2 (6 bases). The CDR3 consists of 15 residues. V lost 6 bases to trimming and J lost 2 bases, with 15 bases between them. The germline V gene encodes CDR1 SGHRS and CDR2 YFSETQ. The CDR3 nucleotides are TGCGCCAGCACCGCGGGACTGGGGACCTACAATGAGCAGTTCTTC. Translation gives CASTAGLGTYNEQFF.

This clonotype was counted ten times or more. This chain joins TRBV7-8 and TRBJ2-5; 8 nucleotides agree with TRBD2. Germline values: CDR1 SGHVS, CDR2 FQNEAQ. Trimming at V came to 5 bases and at J to 2 bases, leaving 4 bases not matched to a gene. The CDR3 sequence is 14 residues long. The CDR3 loop reads CASSPKREQETQYF. The CDR3 DNA follows: TGTGCCAGCAGCCCCAAGCGGGAGCAAGAGACCCAGTACTTC.

V usage is TRBV20-1 and J usage is TRBJ2-7; tentatively, D is TRBD1 or TRBD2 (6 bases each). CDR3 length: 14 amino acids. Trimming cost V 5 bases and J 7 bases, with 21 bases left between them. The germline V gene encodes CDR1 DFQATT and CDR2 SNEGSKA (reference sequence). This CDR3 reads CSAGRGGSLGEQYF. For the CDR3, the DNA is TGCAGTGCTGGGCGAGGGGGGTCCCTCGGGGAGCAGTACTTC.

This clonotype was detected ten times or more. The chain combines TRBV7-9 with TRBJ2-3; 7 bases line up with TRBD2. Trimming at V came to 5 bases and at J to 7 bases, leaving 15 bases not matched to a gene. This CDR3 has 16 residues. Germline assignment: CDR1 SEHNR and CDR2 FQNEAQ (reference sequence). The CDR3 coding sequence is TGTGCCAGCAGCCGGACCTATGGCGGGAGATCGTATACGCAGTATTTT. Translated: CASSRTYGGRSYTQYF.

This clonotype was seen many times. The chain employs TRBV20-1 and TRBJ1-2, with D possibly being TRBD1 (5 bases). The V end was cut by 4 bases, the J end by 7 bases, with 16 bases between. CDR1 and CDR2 from the germline V gene are DFQATT and SNEGSKA (reference sequence). The CDR3 totals 13 residues. The CDR3 loop reads CSATHQGSGGYTF. In DNA, the CDR3 is TGCAGTGCTACCCACCAGGGCTCTGGTGGCTACACCTTC.